This T cell receptor beta chain was captured by sequencing in a study of T cell responses to AZD1222 COVID-19 vaccine. Whole-study context: Analyses pooled second doses at about 4 or about 12 weeks. Findings of the study overall: A mostly white British donor set with more females was recruited, and clonal diversity was possibly underestimated. Researchers took repertoire samples only after the peak T cell response had come.

V trimming: 4 bases; J trimming: 6 bases; junction bases outside the gene matches: 6. CDR1 and CDR2 (germline): KGHSH, LQKENI. This CDR3 region has 15 residues. With regard to this clone: The target antigen is unknown.

Sequencing used immunoSEQ multiplex PCR; TCRdb keeps in-frame clones, though not all of them. The sample contains some 120,000 clones, 90% to 95% of which appear only once. Specimen: peripheral blood, collected on day 0 of AZD1222 vaccination. The TCR sequence derives from an adult in good health. The gene calls are TRBV18 and TRBJ1-4; 9 bases are a match to TRBD1. In DNA, the CDR3 is TGTGCCAGCTCACAAAGGGACAGGGTAGATGAAAAACTGTTTTTT. Translating gives CASSQRDRVDEKLFF.